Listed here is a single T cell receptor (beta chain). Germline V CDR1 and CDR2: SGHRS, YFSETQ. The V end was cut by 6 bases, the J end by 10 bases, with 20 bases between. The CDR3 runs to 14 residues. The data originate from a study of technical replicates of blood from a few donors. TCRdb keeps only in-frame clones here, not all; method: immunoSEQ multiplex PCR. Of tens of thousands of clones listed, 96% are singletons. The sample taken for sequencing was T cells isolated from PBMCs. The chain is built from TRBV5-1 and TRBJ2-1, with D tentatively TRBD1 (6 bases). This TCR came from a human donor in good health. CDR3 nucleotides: TGCGCCAGCACCGGGCAGGGGAGCTTGGGGGAGCAGTTCTTC. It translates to CASTGQGSLGEQFF.